One and the same sample provided the 9 T cell receptor beta chains below, sequenced in a study of T cell changes during pregnancy in multiple sclerosis. The repertoire was sequenced with immunoSEQ multiplex PCR; TCRdb's copy has only in-frame clones and lacks some. The sample carries around 130,000 clones, around 93% recorded once. The specimen comprised peripheral blood, sampled before pregnancy. The receptor source for this set is a female donor with multiple sclerosis, enrolled in a pregnancy study.

The chain is built from TRBV2 and TRBJ2-2; 9 positions agree with TRBD2. V was clipped by 2 bases and J by 7 bases; unmatched bases: 8. The CDR3 extends over 16 amino acids. CDR1 SNHLY and CDR2 FYNNEI come from the germline V gene. CDR3 loop: CASSERSGRLGGELFF. In DNA form, the CDR3 reads TGTGCCAGCAGTGAACGGAGCGGGAGGCTTGGCGGGGAGCTGTTTTTT.

This rearrangement joins TRBV7-2 to TRBJ2-1; 7 bases fit TRBD2. CDR3 size: 15 residues. Germline CDR1 is SGHTA and CDR2 is FQGNSA. Germline trimming cut 8 bases from V and 4 bases from J; bases unmatched to any gene: 11. CDR3 residues: CASVPHGGGYNEQFF. The DNA of the CDR3 is TGTGCCAGCGTACCCCATGGGGGAGGGTACAATGAGCAGTTCTTC.

The DNA for the CDR3 is TGCGCCAGCAGCCAAGGGGACAGGGTAGGAAATGAGCAGTTCTTC. This encodes CASSQGDRVGNEQFF. This chain joins TRBV4-1 and TRBJ2-1; TRBD1 aligns across 9 bases. Looked up from germline, CDR1 is MGHRA and CDR2 is YSYEKL. The CDR3 totals 15 residues. V shed 1 base, J shed 7 bases, and the junction held 5 bases outside the gene matches.

CDR3: CASSLTGDIQYF. CDR3 bases: TGTGCCAGCAGCCTTACAGGGGACATTCAGTACTTC. The rearrangement joins TRBV28 to TRBJ2-4; 7 nucleotides line up with TRBD1. The CDR3 has 12 amino acids. Per germline, CDR1 MDHEN and CDR2 SYDVKM. V lost 6 bases, J lost 8 bases, and 4 bases stayed unmatched.

V usage is TRBV18 and J usage is TRBJ1-5; TRBD1 matches at 11 bases. The CDR3 contains 16 residues. CDR1 and CDR2 (germline): KGHSH, LQKENI. The V gene end was trimmed by 2 bases and the J gene end by 5 bases; junction bases not matched to a gene: 5. In nucleotides, the CDR3 is TGTGCCAGCTCACCAAGCGGGACAGGGGGTTATCAGCCCCAGCATTTT. Translated, it gives CASSPSGTGGYQPQHF.

The chain uses TRBV28 and TRBJ1-2; D gene uncertain. V was cut by 3 bases and J by 6 bases, with 17 bases left in between. There are 15 residues in the CDR3. The germline CDR1 and CDR2 sequences are MDHEN and SYDVKM. CDR3 amino acids: CASSFTPRLQNGYTF. DNA for the CDR3: TGTGCCAGCAGTTTTACGCCGAGACTGCAAAATGGCTACACCTTC.

CDR3 nucleotide sequence: TGTGCCAGCAGCCAAGTCAGGGGAAGCGGCTACACCTTC. This translates into CASSQVRGSGYTF. The genes are TRBV14 and TRBJ1-2; a possible D gene is TRBD1 (6 bases). V was shortened by 1 base and J by 8 bases, with 11 bases between the two germline ends. The CDR3 loop spans 13 amino acids. Germline loops: CDR1 SGHDN, CDR2 FVKESK.

This sequence joins TRBV7-6 and TRBJ2-7; no clear D. Germline V gives CDR1 SGHVS, CDR2 FNYEAQ. Trimming took 4 bases from V and 1 from J, leaving 14 bases between them. The CDR3 loop spans 15 amino acids. The CDR3 sequence is CASSSMFGLSYEQYF. Here the CDR3 DNA reads TGTGCCAGCAGCTCGATGTTCGGGTTGTCCTACGAGCAGTACTTC.

The chain carries TRBV28 and TRBJ1-4, with TRBD1 matching over 7 bases. This CDR3 contains 14 residues. The germline CDR1 and CDR2 sequences are MDHEN and SYDVKM. The V gene end was trimmed by 8 bases and the J gene end by 4 bases; junction bases not matched to a gene: 7. CDR3: CASARQGYNEKLFF. Here the CDR3 DNA reads TGTGCCAGCGCGCGACAGGGCTATAATGAAAAACTGTTTTTT. Combining the CDR3 with reference TRBV28 and TRBJ1-4 gives the whole variable domain DVKVTQSSRYLVKRTGEKVFLECVQDMDHENMFWYRQDPGLGLRLIYFSYDVKMKEKGDIPEGYSVSREKKERFSLILESASTNQTSMYLCASARQGYNEKLFFGSGTQLSVL.